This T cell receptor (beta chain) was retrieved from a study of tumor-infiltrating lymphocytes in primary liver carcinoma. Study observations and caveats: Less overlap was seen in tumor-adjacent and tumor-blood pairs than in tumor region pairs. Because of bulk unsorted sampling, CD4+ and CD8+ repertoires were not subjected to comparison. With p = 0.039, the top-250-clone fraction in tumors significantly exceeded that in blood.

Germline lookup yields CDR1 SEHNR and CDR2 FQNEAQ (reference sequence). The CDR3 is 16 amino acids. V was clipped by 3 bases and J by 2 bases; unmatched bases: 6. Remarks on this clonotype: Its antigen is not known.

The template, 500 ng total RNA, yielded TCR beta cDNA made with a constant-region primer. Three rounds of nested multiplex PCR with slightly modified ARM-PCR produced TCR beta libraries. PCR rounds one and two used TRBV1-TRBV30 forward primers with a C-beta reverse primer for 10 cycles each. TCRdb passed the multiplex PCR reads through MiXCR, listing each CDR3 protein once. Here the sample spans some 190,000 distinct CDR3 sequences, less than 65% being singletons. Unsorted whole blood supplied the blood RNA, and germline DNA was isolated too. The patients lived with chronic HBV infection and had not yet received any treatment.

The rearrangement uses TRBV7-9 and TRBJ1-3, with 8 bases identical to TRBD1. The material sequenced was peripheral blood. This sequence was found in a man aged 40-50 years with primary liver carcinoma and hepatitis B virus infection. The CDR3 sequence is CASSFLQGATGNTIYF. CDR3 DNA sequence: TGTGCCAGCAGCTTTCTCCAGGGGGCAACTGGAAACACCATATATTTT.